A selection of T cell receptor beta chains follows, all from one sample in a study of T cell repertoires in cytomegalovirus infection. MiXCR was run by TCRdb on the reads, yielding one entry per CDR3 protein. Here the sample spans fewer than 550,000 distinct CDR3 sequences, 11% being singletons. The sample taken for sequencing was PBMCs. Receptors were obtained from a human donor in good health (CMV status not recorded). Some clones in this sample may be carry-over from other donors' samples. CDR3s include the opening cysteine and the closing phenylalanine or tryptophan. A D gene is named only where the DNA matches it firmly. Size values are once, few and many counts, or a class for expanded clones, and some rows have none.

clone_size	d_call	v_call	j_call	cdr3_aa	cdr3_nt
.	.	TRBV29-1	TRBJ2-7	CSVVLSGFLYEQYF	TGCAGCGTTGTGCTGAGCGGGTTCCTCTACGAGCAGTACTTC
few	TRBD1	TRBV18	TRBJ2-1	CASSPDRGEQFF	TGTGCCAGCTCCCCGGACAGGGGTGAGCAGTTCTTC
many	.	TRBV14	TRBJ1-2	CASSQDTKSYGYTF	TGTGCCAGCAGCCAAGATACCAAGAGCTATGGCTACACCTTC
.	.	TRBV29-1	TRBJ2-2	CSVAGQGFTGELFF	TGCAGCGTCGCAGGTCAGGGCTTCACCGGGGAGCTGTTTTTT
many	TRBD1	TRBV7-3	TRBJ2-3	CASSPGQGKRTDTQYF	TGTGCCAGCAGCCCAGGACAGGGGAAACGCACAGATACGCAGTATTTT
few	.	TRBV14	TRBJ2-7	CASSDRPYEQYF	TGTGCCAGCAGCGACCGTCCGTACGAGCAGTACTTC
many	.	TRBV7-8	TRBJ2-3	CASSRGGVGTQYF	TGTGCCAGCAGCCGAGGTGGTGTGGGTACGCAGTATTTT
many	.	TRBV29-1	TRBJ2-1	CSGAGRSGYNEQFF	TGCAGCGGCGCAGGGAGGTCAGGGTACAATGAGCAGTTCTTC
.	.	TRBV20-1	TRBJ1-1	CSARAISGEKNTEAFF	TGCAGTGCTAGAGCTATTTCAGGGGAGAAGAACACTGAAGCTTTCTTT
many	TRBD2	TRBV10-3	TRBJ2-3	CAISGTSGRDTQYF	TGTGCCATCAGTGGGACTAGCGGGAGAGATACGCAGTATTTT
.	TRBD1	TRBV4-2	TRBJ2-7	CASSQLQGGHEQYF	TGTGCCAGCAGCCAGTTACAGGGGGGTCACGAGCAGTACTTC
.	TRBD1	TRBV28	TRBJ1-2	CASSSYWGQGVYYSYTF	TGTGCCAGCAGTTCTTACTGGGGACAGGGGGTATACTATAGCTACACCTTC
.	.	TRBV20-1	TRBJ2-7	CSARAPSGRSYEQYF	TGCAGTGCTAGAGCCCCCAGCGGCCGCTCCTACGAGCAGTACTTC
.	TRBD2	TRBV7-3	TRBJ2-1	CASSLRLAGGTDEQFF	TGTGCCAGCAGCTTAAGACTAGCGGGGGGAACCGATGAGCAGTTCTTC
many	TRBD1	TRBV12-5	TRBJ1-6	CASGLGDRVNSPLHF	TGTGCTAGTGGTTTGGGGGACAGAGTAAATTCACCCCTCCACTTT
many	TRBD2	TRBV6-6	TRBJ2-7	CASSTRGKGRTSGTSYEQYF	TGTGCCAGCAGCACGAGGGGAAAGGGGAGGACTAGCGGGACCTCCTACGAGCAGTACTTC
many	TRBD1	TRBV7-2	TRBJ1-2	CASSVRGGAGGYGYTF	TGTGCCAGCAGCGTTAGGGGGGGGGCAGGGGGCTATGGCTACACCTTC
.	TRBD1	TRBV20-1	TRBJ1-1	CSANRDRRMSTEAFF	TGCAGTGCCAACCGGGACAGACGCATGAGCACTGAAGCTTTCTTT
many	.	TRBV28	TRBJ2-5	CASSLIAEDGRSGETQYF	TGTGCCAGCAGTTTAATAGCGGAAGACGGGAGAAGCGGAGAGACCCAGTACTTC
.	.	TRBV7-9	TRBJ1-2	CASSLEVGRGGYTF	TGTGCCAGCAGCTTAGAGGTCGGTAGAGGTGGCTACACCTTC
many	.	TRBV2	TRBJ2-2	CASSEDGRITGELFF	TGTGCCAGCAGTGAAGACGGCAGGATAACCGGGGAGCTGTTTTTT
few	.	TRBV20-1	TRBJ1-6	CSAGEGGSLGNPLHF	TGCAGTGCTGGAGAGGGGGGCTCCCTTGGAAACCCCCTCCACTTT